These 29 T cell receptor beta chains originate from one sample sequenced in a study of cytomegalovirus exposure and HLA in healthy donors. Sequenced by immunoSEQ multiplex PCR; TCRdb stores in-frame clones only, minus some. The sample lists around 150,000 clones, about 95% occurring once. The sequencing input was PBMCs. Receptors were obtained from a young woman in good health and CMV-seronegative.

The chain joins TRBV5-7 to TRBJ1-5; D remains unclear. TRBV5-7 is assigned to the ORF class and has an uncertain function. V was cut by 0 bases and J by 0 bases, with 7 bases left in between. This CDR3 contains 15 residues. This CDR3 reads CASSLVQISNQPQHF. CDR3 DNA sequence: TGTGCCAGCAGCTTGGTACAGATTAGCAATCAGCCCCAGCATTTT.

This clone was recorded once. The chain joins TRBV2 to TRBJ2-5, with D maybe TRBD2 (6 bases). This CDR3 has 13 residues. V lost 7 bases and J 2 bases, leaving 11 bases between the germline ends. CDR1 SNHLY and CDR2 FYNNEI come from the germline V gene. CDR3 bases: TGTGCCAGCACGGGACTTCCGCAAGAGACCCAGTACTTC. This encodes CASTGLPQETQYF. The full variable domain, rest sourced from reference TRBV2 and TRBJ2-5, is EPEVTQTPSHQVTQMGQEVILRCVPISNHLYFYWYRQILGQKVEFLVSFYNNEISEKSEIFDDQFSVERPDGSNFTLKIRSTKLEDSAMYFCASTGLPQETQYFGPGTRLLVL.

As concerns this clone: One end of the junction is discordant with germline, which a read error may explain. J is TRBJ2-7 and V is TRBV7-7, with TRBD1 matching over 9 bases. The germline V gene encodes CDR1 SSHAT and CDR2 FNYEAQ (reference sequence). The CDR3 has 14 amino acids. The CDR3 sequence: CASSQDRGSYEQYF. In DNA, the CDR3 is TGTGCTAGCAGCCAAGACAGGGGGTCCTACGAGCAGTACTTC.

V gene TRBV6-5 combines with J gene TRBJ2-1; TRBD1 might be the D (7 bases). Per germline, CDR1 MNHEY and CDR2 SVGAGI. Trimming took 0 bases from V and 9 from J, leaving 12 bases between them. CDR3 length: 14 residues. Here the CDR3 reads CASSYSSQGGEQFF. In DNA form, the CDR3 reads TGTGCCAGCAGTTACTCGTCCCAGGGGGGTGAGCAGTTCTTC.

The CDR3 spells CASSIRSGGYNEQFF. The CDR3, as DNA: TGTGCCAGTAGTATCAGGAGCGGGGGATACAATGAGCAGTTCTTC. This chain links TRBV19 with TRBJ2-1; 8 bases are shared with TRBD2. CDR1 is LNHDA, CDR2 SQIVND, per germline (reference sequence). The CDR3 has 15 residues. The V segment lost 3 bases and the J segment 4 bases; nucleotides outside the gene matches: 5. Full variable domain (missing parts from reference TRBV19 and TRBJ2-1): DGGITQSPKYLFRKEGQNVTLSCEQNLNHDAMYWYRQDPGQGLRLIYYSQIVNDFQKGDIAEGYSVSREKKESFPLTVTSAQKNPTAFYLCASSIRSGGYNEQFFGPGTRLTVL.

This chain uses TRBV5-4 with TRBJ1-4; D is possibly TRBD1 (6 bases). V dropped 4 bases and J dropped 8 bases, with 12 bases sitting between them. This CDR3 is 13 amino acids long. Germline assignment: CDR1 SGHNT and CDR2 YYREEE (reference sequence). In DNA, the CDR3 is TGTGCCAGCAGCCCTGCCAGGGGAGAAAAACTGTTTTTT. This sequence encodes CASSPARGEKLFF.

The chain employs TRBV6-1 and TRBJ1-1; D ambiguous. The CDR3 covers 15 residues. Trimming pared 0 bases from V and 2 bases from J, leaving 10 bases between. Germline V gene lookup returns CDR1 MNHNS and CDR2 SASEGT. DNA for the CDR3: TGTGCCAGCAGTGAAGCGCTTCGCAGTAACACTGAAGCTTTCTTT. As protein: CASSEALRSNTEAFF.

J is TRBJ2-4 and V is TRBV7-6; 7 positions match TRBD1. V lost 2 bases, J lost 7 bases, and 17 bases stayed unmatched. This CDR3 comprises 18 residues. Germline V gene sequence: CDR1 SGHVS, CDR2 FNYEAQ. In DNA, the CDR3 is TGTGCCAGCAGCTTAACATATAGGGGGCATGGGTTGGGGAACATTCAGTACTTC. Translated, it gives CASSLTYRGHGLGNIQYF.

This chain links TRBV13 with TRBJ2-3; 8 bases align to TRBD2. V trimming: 0 bases; J trimming: 5 bases; junction bases outside the gene matches: 10. The germline CDR1 and CDR2 sequences are PRHDT and FYEKMQ (reference sequence). The CDR3 extends over 17 amino acids. The CDR3 sequence: CASSLGAGATRGDTQYF. CDR3 sequence (DNA): TGTGCCAGCAGCTTAGGAGCGGGGGCCACTCGTGGAGATACGCAGTATTTT.

The V gene is TRBV19, the J gene TRBJ2-1; TRBD2 might be the D (6 bases). The V end lost 7 bases, the J end lost 8 bases, and 21 bases lay between the germline ends. Germline V lookup: CDR1 LNHDA, CDR2 SQIVND (reference sequence). The CDR3 spans 15 residues. Written as DNA, the CDR3 is TGTGCCAGTAAAGGAGCTAGGATGGGGGACTATGAGCAGTTCTTC. This encodes CASKGARMGDYEQFF.

The chain employs TRBV7-2 and TRBJ1-1; the match to TRBD1 covers 7 bases. This CDR3 region has 16 residues. Per germline, CDR1 SGHTA and CDR2 FQGNSA. Trimming at V came to 5 bases and at J to 2 bases, leaving 11 bases not matched to a gene. The chain's CDR3 is CASSPGTARRNTEAFF. In DNA form, the CDR3 reads TGTGCCAGCAGCCCGGGGACAGCTCGAAGAAACACTGAAGCTTTCTTT.

This chain links TRBV7-9 with TRBJ1-2; D is possibly TRBD1 (5 bases). The V end was cut by 0 bases, the J end by 9 bases, with 11 bases between. The CDR3 spans 13 residues. Germline loops: CDR1 SEHNR, CDR2 FQNEAQ (reference sequence). This CDR3 reads CASSLAGEESYTF. The CDR3 DNA sequence: TGTGCCAGCAGCTTAGCGGGGGAGGAAAGCTACACCTTC.

The rearrangement links TRBV4-3 to TRBJ2-3; TRBD2 is a possible D gene (6 bases). Germline V gene sequence: CDR1 LGHNA, CDR2 YSLEER. The V and J ends lost 1 base and 1 base respectively, with 12 bases between them. This CDR3 has 16 residues. The CDR3 DNA is TGCGCCAGCAGCCAAGGGGAAAAGCGGGGCACAGATACGCAGTATTTT. Residues: CASSQGEKRGTDTQYF.

The chain links TRBV29-1 to TRBJ1-2; 12 nucleotides agree with TRBD1. The germline V gene encodes CDR1 SQVTM and CDR2 ANQGSEA. V shed 5 bases and J 4 bases; nucleotides not matched to a gene: 11. There are 16 residues in the CDR3. CDR3 coding DNA: TGCAGCGTTCGAGCGGGACAGGGGGCGCGGGGCTATGGCTACACCTTC. Its protein is CSVRAGQGARGYGYTF.

J is TRBJ2-3 and V is TRBV27; 15 bases map to TRBD2. Looked up from germline, CDR1 is MNHEY and CDR2 is SMNVEV (reference sequence). The V and J ends lost 5 bases and 9 bases, in that order; junction bases with no gene match: 3. This CDR3 has 14 residues. The CDR3 bases are TGTGCCAGCAGTGGACTAGCGGGGGGGCAGACGCAGTATTTT. It codes for CASSGLAGGQTQYF.

The chain carries TRBV2 and TRBJ1-1; tentative D call: TRBD1 (6 bases). Germline-derived CDR1 and CDR2 are SNHLY and FYNNEI. V shed 3 bases and J shed 3 bases, with 14 bases lying between them. CDR3 length equals 15 residues. The CDR3, as DNA: TGTGCCAGCAGTGAGATGCGGGGGCCGTACACTGAAGCTTTCTTT. Translation gives CASSEMRGPYTEAFF.

The chain links TRBV7-9 to TRBJ2-7; 7 bases agree with TRBD1. There are 15 residues in the CDR3. CDR1 SEHNR and CDR2 FQNEAQ come from the germline V gene (reference sequence). Unmatched junction bases numbered 4, after V lost 0 bases and J lost 2 bases. The CDR3: CASSLAYQGAYEQYF. DNA of the CDR3: TGTGCCAGCAGCTTAGCCTACCAGGGGGCCTACGAGCAGTACTTC.

This clone has only one observation. The rearrangement uses TRBV19 and TRBJ2-5; the match to TRBD2 covers 13 bases. V dropped 4 bases and J dropped 7; count of bases not matched to a gene: 6. Germline values: CDR1 LNHDA, CDR2 SQIVND (reference sequence). This CDR3 has 15 amino acids. CDR3 loop: CASSRGTSGARTQYF. The DNA of the CDR3 is TGTGCCAGTAGTAGGGGGACTAGCGGGGCCAGGACCCAGTACTTC. Based on the CDR3 plus reference TRBV19 and TRBJ2-5, the full variable domain is DGGITQSPKYLFRKEGQNVTLSCEQNLNHDAMYWYRQDPGQGLRLIYYSQIVNDFQKGDIAEGYSVSREKKESFPLTVTSAQKNPTAFYLCASSRGTSGARTQYFGPGTRLLVL.

The V and J genes are TRBV7-2 and TRBJ1-5; unclear D gene. Trimming cost V 3 bases and J 4 bases, with 4 bases left between them. The CDR3 runs 12 residues. Germline V gives CDR1 SGHTA, CDR2 FQGNSA. This CDR3 is CASSFRNQPQHF. The CDR3 DNA is TGTGCCAGCAGCTTCAGGAATCAGCCCCAGCATTTT.

V and J are TRBV7-2 and TRBJ1-6; 9 nucleotides agree with TRBD1. CDR1 and CDR2 from the germline V gene are SGHTA and FQGNSA. After removal of 4 bases from V and 4 bases from J, the junction contained 5 bases not matched to a gene. The CDR3 extends over 16 amino acids. As DNA, the CDR3 is TGTGCCAGCAGCTCCCTAGGACAGGGGTATAATTCACCCCTCCACTTT. Translating it yields CASSSLGQGYNSPLHF.

The chain uses TRBV4-1 and TRBJ1-2, with a weak D call TRBD1 (5 bases). The germline V gene encodes CDR1 MGHRA and CDR2 YSYEKL. The CDR3 covers 16 residues. The ends were cut back, 1 base at V and 3 bases at J, with 15 bases in the middle. CDR3 DNA: TGCGCCAGCAGCCAAGGAGGCAGGGCCGATTACTATGGCTACACCTTC. Its translation is CASSQGGRADYYGYTF.

The J gene is TRBJ1-2, the V gene TRBV9, with D perhaps TRBD1 (6 bases). The CDR3 loop spans 14 amino acids. The germline V gene encodes CDR1 SGDLS and CDR2 YYNGEE. Between the trimmed V and J ends, which lost 0 bases and 8 bases, there was a span of 14 bases. CDR3 DNA sequence: TGTGCCAGCAGCGTAGACCTGGGGGCAAAAGGCTACACCTTC. Translating gives CASSVDLGAKGYTF. Supplemented by reference TRBV9 and TRBJ1-2, the full variable domain reads DSGVTQTPKHLITATGQRVTLRCSPRSGDLSVYWYQQSLDQGLQFLIQYYNGEERAKGNILERFSAQQFPDLHSELNLSSLELGDSALYFCASSVDLGAKGYTFGSGTRLTVV.

The CDR3 spells CASRSKETQYF. CDR3 in DNA: TGTGCCAGCAGATCAAAAGAGACCCAGTACTTC. This chain joins TRBV25-1 and TRBJ2-5, with D unresolved. This CDR3 has 11 amino acids. The V and J ends lost 6 bases and 3 bases respectively, with 5 bases between them. From germline, CDR1 is MGHDK and CDR2 SYGVNS.

This chain links TRBV4-3 with TRBJ1-1; D gene ambiguous. Looked up from germline, CDR1 is LGHNA and CDR2 is YSLEER. There are 14 residues in the CDR3. V was clipped by 2 bases and J by 4 bases, with 11 bases between them. Here the CDR3 DNA reads TGCGCCAGCAGCCAAAAAGACGGAGGCACTGAAGCTTTCTTT. Its translation: CASSQKDGGTEAFF.

This clone was recorded only once. V usage is TRBV11-2 and J usage is TRBJ1-2; maybe TRBD1 (6 bases). The germline V gene encodes CDR1 SGHAT and CDR2 FQNNGV. The CDR3 extends over 16 amino acids. V lost 1 base and J 2 bases, leaving 14 bases between the germline ends. CDR3 coding DNA: TGTGCCAGCAGCTTAGCATCTGGGGGCCGAAACTATGGCTACACCTTC. Its protein is CASSLASGGRNYGYTF.

The chain links TRBV6-1 to TRBJ1-1, with 9 bases lining up with TRBD1. From germline, CDR1 is MNHNS and CDR2 SASEGT. The CDR3 is made up of 14 amino acids. Trimming took 5 bases from V and 4 from J; bases not matched to a gene: 5. CDR3 region: CASSTRDRVTEAFF. DNA for the CDR3: TGTGCCAGCAGTACTCGGGACAGGGTCACTGAAGCTTTCTTT.

The chain is built from TRBV5-6 and TRBJ1-1; 12 bases are shared with TRBD1. J gave up 5 bases and V 0 bases, and 5 bases lay outside the gene matches. In germline, CDR1 is SGHDT, CDR2 YYEEEE. This CDR3 comprises 16 residues. This chain's CDR3 is CASSLDRDRGPTEAFF. The CDR3 DNA is TGTGCCAGCAGCTTGGACCGGGACAGGGGGCCAACTGAAGCTTTCTTT.

The V call is TRBV5-1, the J call TRBJ2-7; D perhaps matches TRBD2 (5 bases). Germline V lookup: CDR1 SGHRS, CDR2 YFSETQ. The CDR3 runs to 15 residues. With 3 bases removed from V and 7 bases from J, the gap between germline ends came to 20 bases. CDR3 sequence (DNA): TGCGCCAGCAGCTCGCCGACTAATAGTCTGGGGGAGCAGTACTTC. Its translation is CASSSPTNSLGEQYF. Full variable domain (remainder filled in from reference TRBV5-1 and TRBJ2-7): KAGVTQTPRYLIKTRGQQVTLSCSPISGHRSVSWYQQTPGQGLQFLFEYFSETQRNKGNFPGRFSGRQFSNSRSEMNVSTLELGDSALYLCASSSPTNSLGEQYFGPGTRLTVT.

CDR3 bases: TGTGCCAGCAGCGTGAGCCTACAGGGGAGCTCTGGAAACACCATATATTTT. Its protein product is CASSVSLQGSSGNTIYF. The chain is built from TRBV9 and TRBJ1-3; 7 bases match TRBD1. The V gene's germline CDR1 is SGDLS and CDR2 YYNGEE. V was clipped by 2 bases and J by 0 bases; unmatched bases: 8. The CDR3 contains 17 residues.